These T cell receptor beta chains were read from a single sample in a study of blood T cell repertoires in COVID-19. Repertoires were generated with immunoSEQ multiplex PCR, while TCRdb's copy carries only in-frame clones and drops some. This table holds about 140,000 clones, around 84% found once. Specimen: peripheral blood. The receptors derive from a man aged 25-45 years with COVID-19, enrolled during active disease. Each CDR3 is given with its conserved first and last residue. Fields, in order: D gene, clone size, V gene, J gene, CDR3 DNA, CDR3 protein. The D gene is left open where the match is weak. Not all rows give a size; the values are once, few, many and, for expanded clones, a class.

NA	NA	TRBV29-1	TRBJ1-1	TGCAGCGTTGCGGCTCAAAAGACAGCTAACACTGAAGCTTTCTTT	CSVAAQKTANTEAFF
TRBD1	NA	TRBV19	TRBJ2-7	TGTGCCAGTAGTATAGGGTACAGGGGGCACTACGAGCAGTACTTC	CASSIGYRGHYEQYF
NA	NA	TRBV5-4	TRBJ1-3	TGTGCCAGCAGCTTAAGGGGATTAGGAAACACCATATATTTT	CASSLRGLGNTIYF
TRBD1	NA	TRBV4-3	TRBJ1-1	TGCGCCAGCAGCCAATCACTTGACAGGGTAAACACTGAAGCTTTCTTT	CASSQSLDRVNTEAFF
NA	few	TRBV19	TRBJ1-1	TGTGCCAGTAGTATTGACGGGGACACTGAAGCTTTCTTT	CASSIDGDTEAFF
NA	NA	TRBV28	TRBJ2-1	TGTGCCAGCAGTGAGTCGGGGGGCCGTAACAATGAGCAGTTCTTC	CASSESGGRNNEQFF
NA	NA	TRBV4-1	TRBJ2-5	TGCGCCAGCAGCCGATCGCGCGCCCGGGGAGAAGAGACCCAGTACTTC	CASSRSRARGEETQYF
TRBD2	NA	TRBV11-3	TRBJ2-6	TGTGCCAGCAGCCCCGGACTAGCGGGAGCCTCTGGGGCCAACGTCCTGACTTTC	CASSPGLAGASGANVLTF
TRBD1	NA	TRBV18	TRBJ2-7	TGTGCCAGTTCTCAGGGGGCAGGATGGTCCTACGAGCAGTACTTC	CASSQGAGWSYEQYF
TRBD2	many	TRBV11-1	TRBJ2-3	TGTGCCAGCAGCTTCTTAGCGGGAGTACCTACGCAGTATTTT	CASSFLAGVPTQYF
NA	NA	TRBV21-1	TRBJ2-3	TGTGCCAGCAGCAAACCCGGGACAGGGGAGGACGCAGATACGCAGTATTTT	CASSKPGTGEDADTQYF
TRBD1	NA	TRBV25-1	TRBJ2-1	TGTGCCAGCAGTGCCCGGGACAGGAGCTACAATGAGCAGTTCTTC	CASSARDRSYNEQFF
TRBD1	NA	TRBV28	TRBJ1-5	TGTGCCAGCAGTTTAGAACAGGGGGGTAATCAGCCCCAGCATTTT	CASSLEQGGNQPQHF
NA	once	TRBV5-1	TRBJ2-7	TGCGCCAGCAGCCGCGTGACTAGCTCCTACGAGCAGTACTTC	CASSRVTSSYEQYF
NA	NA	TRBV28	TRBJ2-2	TGTGCCAGCAGTGCTCTAGGGGAGCTGTTTTTT	CASSALGELFF
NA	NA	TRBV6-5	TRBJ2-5	TGTGCCAGCAGCACAGGGTTTTTCGGAGAGACCCAGTACTTC	CASSTGFFGETQYF
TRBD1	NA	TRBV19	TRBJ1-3	TGTGCCAGTGAACAGGGGGCGTCTGGAAACACCATATATTTT	CASEQGASGNTIYF
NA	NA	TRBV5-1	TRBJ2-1	TGCGCCAGCAGCACCAGACAGGGGGCTCTTAGGCTAGCGGGAACAAATGAGCAGTTCTTC	CASSTRQGALRLAGTNEQFF
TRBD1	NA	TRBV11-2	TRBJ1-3	TGTGCCAGCAGCTCACCGACAGGGGTCGGAAACACCATATATTTT	CASSSPTGVGNTIYF
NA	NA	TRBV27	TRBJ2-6	TGTGCCAGCAGGCAGTCTGGGGCCAACGTCCTGACTTTC	CASRQSGANVLTF
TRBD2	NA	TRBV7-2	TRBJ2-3	TGTGCCAGCAGCTTAGTAGGGACTACGGGCACAGATACGCAGTATTTT	CASSLVGTTGTDTQYF
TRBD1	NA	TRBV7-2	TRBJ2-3	TGTGCCAGCAGCTTAGTTGACAGGGCAGATACGCAGTATTTT	CASSLVDRADTQYF
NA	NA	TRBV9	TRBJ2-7	TGTGCCAGCAGCGTAGAAGGGGGAAGTTCCTACGAGCAGTACTTC	CASSVEGGSSYEQYF
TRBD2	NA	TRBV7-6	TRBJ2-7	TGTGCCAGCAGCCAAGGACTAGCGGGGGAGACCTACGAGCAGTACTTC	CASSQGLAGETYEQYF
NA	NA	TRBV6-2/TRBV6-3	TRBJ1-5	TGTGCCAGCAGCAACGGACTCTTTTATAGCAATCAGCCCCAGCATTTT	CASSNGLFYSNQPQHF
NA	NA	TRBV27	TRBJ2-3	TGTGCCAGCAGTCCGATAGTGGGCACGCAGTATTTT	CASSPIVGTQYF
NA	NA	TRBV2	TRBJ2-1	TGTGCCAGCAGAGAAGACTCCTCCCGGAATGAGCAGTTCTTC	CASREDSSRNEQFF